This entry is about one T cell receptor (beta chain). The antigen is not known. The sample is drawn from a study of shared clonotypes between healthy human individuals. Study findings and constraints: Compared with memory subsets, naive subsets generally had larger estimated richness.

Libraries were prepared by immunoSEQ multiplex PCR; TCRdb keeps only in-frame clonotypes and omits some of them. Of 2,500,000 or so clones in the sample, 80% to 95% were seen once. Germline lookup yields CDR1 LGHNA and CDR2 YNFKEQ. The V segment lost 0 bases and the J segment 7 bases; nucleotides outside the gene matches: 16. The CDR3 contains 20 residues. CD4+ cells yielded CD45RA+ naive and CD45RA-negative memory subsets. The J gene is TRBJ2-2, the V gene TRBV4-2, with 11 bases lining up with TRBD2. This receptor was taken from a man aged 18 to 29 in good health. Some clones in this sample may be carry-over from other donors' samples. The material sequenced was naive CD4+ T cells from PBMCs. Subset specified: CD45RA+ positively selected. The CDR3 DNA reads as TGTGCCAGCAGCCAAGAACCCCAGACTAGCGGGATTATTGTCGGCGGGGAGCTGTTTTTT. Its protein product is CASSQEPQTSGIIVGGELFF.